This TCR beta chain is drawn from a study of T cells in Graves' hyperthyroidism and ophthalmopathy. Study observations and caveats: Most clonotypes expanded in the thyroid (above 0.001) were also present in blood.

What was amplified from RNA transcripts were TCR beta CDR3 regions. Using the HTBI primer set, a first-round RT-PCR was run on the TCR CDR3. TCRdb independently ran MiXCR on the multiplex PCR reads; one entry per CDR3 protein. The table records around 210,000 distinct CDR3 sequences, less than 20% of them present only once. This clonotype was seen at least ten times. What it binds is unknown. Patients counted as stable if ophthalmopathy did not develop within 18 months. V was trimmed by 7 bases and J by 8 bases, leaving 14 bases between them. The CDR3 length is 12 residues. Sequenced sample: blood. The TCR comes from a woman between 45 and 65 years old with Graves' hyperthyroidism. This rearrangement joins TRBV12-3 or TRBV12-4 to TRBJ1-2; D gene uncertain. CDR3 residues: CASTLSAAGYTF. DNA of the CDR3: TGTGCCAGCACCCTGTCGGCGGCCGGCTACACCTTC.